This T cell receptor (beta chain) was retrieved from a study of T cell repertoires in cytomegalovirus infection. Each CDR3 protein gets one entry after TCRdb re-called the reads with MiXCR. The table lists about 490,000 distinct CDR3 sequences, around 27% of them singletons. Germline-derived CDR1 and CDR2 are KGHSH and LQKENI. There are 16 residues in the CDR3. V lost 3 bases and J 5 bases, leaving 17 bases between the germline ends. The clonotype comes from a human donor in good health (CMV status not recorded). Some clones in this sample may be carry-over from other donors' samples. Sequenced sample: PBMCs. V usage is TRBV18 and J usage is TRBJ2-1; tentatively, D is TRBD1 (5 bases). The CDR3 spells CASSPSRLNRNNEQFF. The CDR3, as DNA: TGTGCCAGCTCACCGAGCCGCTTGAACAGGAACAATGAGCAGTTCTTC.